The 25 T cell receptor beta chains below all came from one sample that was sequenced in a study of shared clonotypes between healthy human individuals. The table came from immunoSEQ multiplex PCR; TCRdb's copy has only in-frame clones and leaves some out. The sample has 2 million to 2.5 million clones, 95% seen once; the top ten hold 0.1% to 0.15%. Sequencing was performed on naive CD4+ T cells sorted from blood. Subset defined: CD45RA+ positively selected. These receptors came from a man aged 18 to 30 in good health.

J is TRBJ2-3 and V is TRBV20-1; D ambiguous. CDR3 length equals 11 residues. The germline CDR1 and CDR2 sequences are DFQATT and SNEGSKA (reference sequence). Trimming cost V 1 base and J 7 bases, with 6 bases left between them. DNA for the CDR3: TGCAGTGCTAGAGGGACGAATACGCAGTATTTT. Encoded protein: CSARGTNTQYF.

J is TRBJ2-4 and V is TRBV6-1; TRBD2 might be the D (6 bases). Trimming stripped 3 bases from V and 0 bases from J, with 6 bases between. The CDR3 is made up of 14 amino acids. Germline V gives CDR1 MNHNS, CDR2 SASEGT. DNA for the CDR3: TGTGCCAGCAGTGAGGGACTAGCCAAAAACATTCAGTACTTC. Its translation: CASSEGLAKNIQYF.

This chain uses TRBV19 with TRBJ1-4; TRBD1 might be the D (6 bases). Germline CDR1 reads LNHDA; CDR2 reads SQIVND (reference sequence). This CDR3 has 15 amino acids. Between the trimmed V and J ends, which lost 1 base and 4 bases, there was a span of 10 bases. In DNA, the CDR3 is TGTGCCAGTAGTATAGGGGGCAGGGGTAATGAAAAACTGTTTTTT. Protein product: CASSIGGRGNEKLFF.

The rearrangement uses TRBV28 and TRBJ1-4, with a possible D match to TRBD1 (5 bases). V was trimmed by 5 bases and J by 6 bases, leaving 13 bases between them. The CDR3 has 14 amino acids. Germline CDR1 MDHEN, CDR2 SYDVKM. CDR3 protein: CASSTTGLYEKLFF. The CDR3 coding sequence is TGTGCCAGCAGTACCACGGGGCTTTATGAAAAACTGTTTTTT.

The CDR3 DNA reads TGTGCCAGCCGATTAAGCGCGCTGAGCAATCAGCCCCAGCATTTT. Encoded protein: CASRLSALSNQPQHF. The gene calls are TRBV27 and TRBJ1-5; D not resolved. The CDR3 is 15 amino acids. The germline V gene has CDR1 MNHEY and CDR2 SMNVEV (reference sequence). The V end lost 8 bases, the J end lost 1 base, and 15 bases lay between the germline ends.

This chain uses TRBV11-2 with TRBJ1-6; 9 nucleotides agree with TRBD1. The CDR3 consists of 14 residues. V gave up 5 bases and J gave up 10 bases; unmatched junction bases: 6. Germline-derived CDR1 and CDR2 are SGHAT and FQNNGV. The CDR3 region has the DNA TGTGCCAGCAGCCTACAGGGGGCAAACTCACCCCTCCACTTT. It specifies CASSLQGANSPLHF.

CDR3 coding DNA: TGTGCCAGCAGCAGTCAGGGGCGGGACACAGATACGCAGTATTTT. Translating gives CASSSQGRDTDTQYF. This chain links TRBV6-1 with TRBJ2-3, with D perhaps given as TRBD1 or TRBD2 (6 bases each). CDR1 is MNHNS, CDR2 SASEGT, per germline. This CDR3 is built from 15 residues. V lost 6 bases and J 2 bases, leaving 15 bases between the germline ends.

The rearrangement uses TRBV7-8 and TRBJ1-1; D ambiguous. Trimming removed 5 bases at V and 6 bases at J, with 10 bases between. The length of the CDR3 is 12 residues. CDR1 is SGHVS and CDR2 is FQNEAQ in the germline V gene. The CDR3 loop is CASSPHGSEAFF. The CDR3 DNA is TGTGCCAGCAGCCCCCATGGCTCTGAAGCTTTCTTT.

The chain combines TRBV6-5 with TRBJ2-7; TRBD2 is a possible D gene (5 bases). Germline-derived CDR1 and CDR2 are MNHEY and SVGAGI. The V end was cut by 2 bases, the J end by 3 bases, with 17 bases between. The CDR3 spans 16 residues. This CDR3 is CASSYETPLALYEQYF. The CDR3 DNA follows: TGTGCCAGCAGTTACGAGACTCCCCTAGCCCTCTACGAGCAGTACTTC.

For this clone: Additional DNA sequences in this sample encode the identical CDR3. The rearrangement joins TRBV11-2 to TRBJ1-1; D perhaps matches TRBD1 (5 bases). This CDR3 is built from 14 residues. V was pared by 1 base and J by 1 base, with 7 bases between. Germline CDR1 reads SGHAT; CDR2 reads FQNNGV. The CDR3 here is CASSLVGGNTEAFF. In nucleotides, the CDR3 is TGTGCCAGCAGCTTAGTTGGGGGGAACACTGAAGCTTTCTTT.

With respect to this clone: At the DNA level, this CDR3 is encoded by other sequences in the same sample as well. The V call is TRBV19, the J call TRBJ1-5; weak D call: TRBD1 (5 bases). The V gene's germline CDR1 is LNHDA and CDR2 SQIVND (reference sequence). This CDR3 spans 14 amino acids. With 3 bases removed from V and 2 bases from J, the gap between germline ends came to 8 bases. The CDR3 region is CASSIQGGNQPQHF. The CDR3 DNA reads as TGTGCCAGTAGTATTCAGGGAGGCAATCAGCCCCAGCATTTT.

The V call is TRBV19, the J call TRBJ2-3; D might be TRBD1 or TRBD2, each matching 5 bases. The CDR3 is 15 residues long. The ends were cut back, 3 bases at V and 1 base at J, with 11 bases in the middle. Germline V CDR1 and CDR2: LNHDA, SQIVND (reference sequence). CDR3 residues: CASSIGGTGTDTQYF. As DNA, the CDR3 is TGTGCCAGTAGTATTGGGGGTACTGGCACAGATACGCAGTATTTT.

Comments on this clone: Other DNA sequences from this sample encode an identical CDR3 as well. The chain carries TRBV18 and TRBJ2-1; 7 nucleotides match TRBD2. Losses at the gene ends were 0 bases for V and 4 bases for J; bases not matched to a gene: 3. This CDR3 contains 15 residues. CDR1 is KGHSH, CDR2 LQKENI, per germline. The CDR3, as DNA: TGTGCCAGCTCACCACCGACGGGGGGTTACAATGAGCAGTTCTTC. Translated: CASSPPTGGYNEQFF. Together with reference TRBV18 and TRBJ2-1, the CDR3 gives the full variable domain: NAGVMQNPRHLVRRRGQEARLRCSPMKGHSHVYWYRQLPEEGLKFMVYLQKENIIDESGMPKERFSAEFPKEGPSILRIQQVVRGDSAAYFCASSPPTGGYNEQFFGPGTRLTVL.

The CDR3 is CASSPGVTEAFF. The CDR3, as DNA: TGTGCCAGCAGCCCAGGAGTCACTGAAGCTTTCTTT. The chain links TRBV6-5 to TRBJ1-1; D unresolved. Trimming removed 6 bases at V and 4 bases at J, with 9 bases between. The CDR3 length is 12 residues. CDR1 MNHEY and CDR2 SVGAGI come from the germline V gene.

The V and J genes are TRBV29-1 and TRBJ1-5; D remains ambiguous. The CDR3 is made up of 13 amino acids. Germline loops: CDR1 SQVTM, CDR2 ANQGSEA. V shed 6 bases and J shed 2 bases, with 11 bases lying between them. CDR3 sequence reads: CSVARARNQPQHF. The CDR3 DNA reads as TGCAGCGTCGCCCGGGCCCGCAATCAGCCCCAGCATTTT. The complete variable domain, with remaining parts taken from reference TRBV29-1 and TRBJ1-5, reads SAVISQKPSRDICQRGTSLTIQCQVDSQVTMMFWYRQQPGQSLTLIATANQGSEATYESGFVIDKFPISRPNLTFSTLTVSNMSPEDSSIYLCSVARARNQPQHFGDGTRLSIL.

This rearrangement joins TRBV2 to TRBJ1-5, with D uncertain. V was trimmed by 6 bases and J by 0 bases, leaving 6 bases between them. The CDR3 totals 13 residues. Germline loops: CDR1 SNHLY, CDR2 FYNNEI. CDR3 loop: CASRRNSNQPQHF. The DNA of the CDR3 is TGTGCCAGCAGGCGAAATAGCAATCAGCCCCAGCATTTT.

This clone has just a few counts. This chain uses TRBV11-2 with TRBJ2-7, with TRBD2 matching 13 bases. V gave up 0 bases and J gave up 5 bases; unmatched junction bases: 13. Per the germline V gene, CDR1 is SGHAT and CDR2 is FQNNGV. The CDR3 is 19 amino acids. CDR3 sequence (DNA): TGTGCCAGCAGCTTAGATAAAGGACTAGCGGGAGTTGACTCACACGAGCAGTACTTC. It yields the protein CASSLDKGLAGVDSHEQYF. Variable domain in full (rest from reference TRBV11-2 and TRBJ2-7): EAGVAQSPRYKIIEKRQSVAFWCNPISGHATLYWYQQILGQGPKLLIQFQNNGVVDDSQLPKDRFSAERLKGVDSTLKIQPAKLEDSAVYLCASSLDKGLAGVDSHEQYFGPGTRLTVT.

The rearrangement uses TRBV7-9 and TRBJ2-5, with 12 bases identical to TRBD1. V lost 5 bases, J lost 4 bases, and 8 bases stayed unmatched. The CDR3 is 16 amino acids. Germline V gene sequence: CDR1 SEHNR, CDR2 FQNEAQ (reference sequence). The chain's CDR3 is CASSPGDRGLLETQYF. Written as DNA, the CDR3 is TGTGCCAGCAGCCCGGGGGACAGGGGGCTGTTAGAGACCCAGTACTTC.

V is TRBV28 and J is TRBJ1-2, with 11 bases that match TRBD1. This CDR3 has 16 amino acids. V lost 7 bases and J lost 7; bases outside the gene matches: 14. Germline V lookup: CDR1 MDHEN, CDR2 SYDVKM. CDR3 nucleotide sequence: TGTGCCAGCACTTCTGGGACAGGGGGAGGTGGGTCTGGCTACACCTTC. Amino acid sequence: CASTSGTGGGGSGYTF.

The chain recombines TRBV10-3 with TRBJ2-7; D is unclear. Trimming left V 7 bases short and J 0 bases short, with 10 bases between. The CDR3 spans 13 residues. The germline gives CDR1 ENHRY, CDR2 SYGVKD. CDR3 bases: TGTGCCATCAACGGCCCAAGCTCCTACGAGCAGTACTTC. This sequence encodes CAINGPSSYEQYF.

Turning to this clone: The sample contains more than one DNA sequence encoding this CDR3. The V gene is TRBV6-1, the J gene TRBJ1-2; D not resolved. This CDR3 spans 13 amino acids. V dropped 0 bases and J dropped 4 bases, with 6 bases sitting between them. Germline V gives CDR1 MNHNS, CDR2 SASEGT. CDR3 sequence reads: CASSEARGYGYTF. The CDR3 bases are TGTGCCAGCAGTGAAGCGCGGGGCTATGGCTACACCTTC.

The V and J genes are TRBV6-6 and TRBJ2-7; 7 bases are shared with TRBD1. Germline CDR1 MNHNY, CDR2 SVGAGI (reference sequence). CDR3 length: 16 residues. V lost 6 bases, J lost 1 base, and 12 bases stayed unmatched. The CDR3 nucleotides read TGTGCCAGCAGCAATTCGGACAGGCCTGTTTCCTACGAGCAGTACTTC. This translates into CASSNSDRPVSYEQYF.

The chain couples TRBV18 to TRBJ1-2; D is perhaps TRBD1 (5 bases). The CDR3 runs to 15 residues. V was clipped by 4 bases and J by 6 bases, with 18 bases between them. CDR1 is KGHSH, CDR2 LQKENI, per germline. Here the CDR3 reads CASSRGWGRSDGYTF. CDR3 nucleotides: TGTGCCAGCTCACGGGGATGGGGGAGAAGTGATGGCTACACCTTC.

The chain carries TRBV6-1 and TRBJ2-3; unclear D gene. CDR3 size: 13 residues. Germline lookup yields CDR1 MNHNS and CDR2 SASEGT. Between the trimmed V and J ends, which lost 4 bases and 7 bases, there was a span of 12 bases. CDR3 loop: CASSGQAAYTQYF. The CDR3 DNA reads TGTGCCAGCAGTGGGCAGGCCGCCTATACGCAGTATTTT.

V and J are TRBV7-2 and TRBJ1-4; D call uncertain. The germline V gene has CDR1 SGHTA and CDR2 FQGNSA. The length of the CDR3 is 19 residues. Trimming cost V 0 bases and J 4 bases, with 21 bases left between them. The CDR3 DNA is TGTGCCAGCAGCTTAGCCCCCTTTTCTAGTGGTCCCTATAATGAAAAACTGTTTTTT. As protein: CASSLAPFSSGPYNEKLFF.